These T cell receptor beta chains were read from a single sample in a study of PD-L1 blockade in urothelial cancer. The method was immunoSEQ multiplex PCR; TCRdb's version includes in-frame clones alone and lacks a portion of them. The sample has around 22,000 clones, roughly 87% seen once. The source was PBMCs, collected around atezolizumab (anti-PD-L1) treatment. Receptors were obtained from a man aged 50-60 years with urothelial cancer. CDR3s include the opening cysteine and the closing phenylalanine or tryptophan. A D gene is named only where the DNA matches it firmly. Clone size is not always given. Where it is, it says once, few, many or a class for expanded clones.

>TRBJ1-1|TRBV11-2|NA|TRBD1
TGTGCCAGCAGCTACCGGGACAGGGCCACTGAAGCTTTCTTT
CASSYRDRATEAFF
>TRBJ2-2|TRBV29-1|NA|TRBD2
TGCAGCGTTGACCTAGCGGGGGGGATTTACACCGGGGAGCTGTTTTTT
CSVDLAGGIYTGELFF
>TRBJ2-5|TRBV7-3|NA|TRBD1
TGTGCCAGCAGCGCGGGACAGGGAAGGGAGACCCAGTACTTC
CASSAGQGRETQYF
>TRBJ2-3|TRBV5-6|once|TRBD2
TGTGCCAGCAGCTTGGCCGGCGGGGGACTCACAGATACGCAGTATTTT
CASSLAGGGLTDTQYF
>TRBJ2-1|TRBV2|NA|NA
TGTGCCAGCAGTTCAAGTCCCGGGACTGGCTACAATGAGCAGTTCTTC
CASSSSPGTGYNEQFF
>TRBJ2-2|TRBV4-2|NA|TRBD2
TGTGCCAGCAGCTCCCTGGCTAGCGGGTTCGGGGAGCTGTTTTTT
CASSSLASGFGELFF
>TRBJ2-2|TRBV5-1|once|TRBD2
TGCGCCAGCAGCTTGGTAGCGGGGCCCCGAACAACCGGGGAGCTGTTTTTT
CASSLVAGPRTTGELFF
>TRBJ2-1|TRBV19|NA|TRBD2
TGTGCCAGTAGTAACCAGCGGGAGGGGTCCAATGAGCAGTTCTTC
CASSNQREGSNEQFF
>TRBJ2-3|TRBV27|once|NA
TGTGCCATCGACTTATCCACAGATACGCAGTATTTT
CAIDLSTDTQYF
>TRBJ2-2|TRBV4-2|NA|TRBD2
TGTGCCAGCAGTCCTACTGGACTAGCGGGGAGAGGGGAGCTGTTTTTT
CASSPTGLAGRGELFF
>TRBJ2-5|TRBV5-4|NA|TRBD2
TGTGCCAGCAGCTTGGAGGGCGGGAGGGCCGGAGAGACCCAGTACTTC
CASSLEGGRAGETQYF
>TRBJ2-7|TRBV7-2|NA|NA
TGTGCCAGCAGCCCGTCTTACGAGCAGTACTTC
CASSPSYEQYF
>TRBJ1-6|TRBV14|NA|NA
TGTGCCAGCAGCCAAGAAGTACTGTATAATTCACCCCTCCACTTT
CASSQEVLYNSPLHF
>TRBJ2-1|TRBV7-2|NA|TRBD2
TGTGCCAGCAACACTAGAGGGACTAGCGGGGGTGAGCAGTTCTTC
CASNTRGTSGGEQFF
>TRBJ2-6|TRBV5-4|NA|TRBD2
TGTGCCAGCAGCTTGGCCGGGGAGGGCCGGGCCAACGTCCTGACTTTC
CASSLAGEGRANVLTF
>TRBJ2-1|TRBV9|NA|TRBD2
TGTGCCAGCAGCCTGGGGACTACTCCCAATGAGCAGTTCTTC
CASSLGTTPNEQFF
>TRBJ1-5|TRBV28|NA|NA
TGTGCCAGCATGACAGACCTCGGTCAGCCCCAGCATTTT
CASMTDLGQPQHF
>TRBJ2-7|TRBV10-3|NA|NA
TGTGCCATCAGTGAGTCTGCGAGCTACGAGCAGTACTTC
CAISESASYEQYF
>TRBJ1-4|TRBV19|NA|NA
TGTGCCAGTAGTATAGCGAGTGTACGGGGAGAAAAACTGTTTTTT
CASSIASVRGEKLFF
>TRBJ2-3|TRBV5-5|NA|TRBD1
TGTGCCAGCAGCTTGGTGGGACAGGTCACAGATACGCAGTATTTT
CASSLVGQVTDTQYF
>TRBJ2-7|TRBV11-2|once|TRBD2
TGTGCCAGCAGCTTAGTGGCTAGCGGCGACTACGAGCAGTACTTC
CASSLVASGDYEQYF
>TRBJ2-7|TRBV4-2|few|TRBD1
TGTGCCAGCAGCACGGGACAGGGGGATTACGAGCAGTACTTC
CASSTGQGDYEQYF
>TRBJ1-2|TRBV2|NA|NA
TGTGCCAGCATGCGACAGTCCTATGGCTACACCTTC
CASMRQSYGYTF
>TRBJ1-2|TRBV28|NA|NA
TGTGCCAGCAGTTTCCCAGGACAGACACCCTATGGCTACACCTTC
CASSFPGQTPYGYTF
>TRBJ2-7|TRBV6-5|NA|NA
TGTGCCAGCAGTTACTCTGTTGTCCGGAGTACCTACGAGCAGTACTTC
CASSYSVVRSTYEQYF